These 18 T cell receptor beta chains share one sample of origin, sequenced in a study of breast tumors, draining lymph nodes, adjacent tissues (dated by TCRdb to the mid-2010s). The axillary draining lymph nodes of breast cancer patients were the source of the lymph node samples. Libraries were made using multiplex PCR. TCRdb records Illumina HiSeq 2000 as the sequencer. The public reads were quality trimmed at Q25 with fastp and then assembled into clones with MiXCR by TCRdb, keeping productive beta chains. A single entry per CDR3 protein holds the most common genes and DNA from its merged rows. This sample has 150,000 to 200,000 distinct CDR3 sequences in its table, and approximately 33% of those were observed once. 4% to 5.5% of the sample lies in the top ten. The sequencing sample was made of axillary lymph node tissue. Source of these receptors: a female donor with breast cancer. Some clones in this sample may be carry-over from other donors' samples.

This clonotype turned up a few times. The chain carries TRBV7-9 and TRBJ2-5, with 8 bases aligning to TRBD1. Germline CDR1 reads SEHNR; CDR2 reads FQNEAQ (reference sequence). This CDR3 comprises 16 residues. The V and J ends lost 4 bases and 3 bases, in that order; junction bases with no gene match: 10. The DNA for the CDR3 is TGTGCCAGCAGCTCCCTGGACGGGACAGGCGAAGAGACCCAGTACTTC. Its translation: CASSSLDGTGEETQYF.

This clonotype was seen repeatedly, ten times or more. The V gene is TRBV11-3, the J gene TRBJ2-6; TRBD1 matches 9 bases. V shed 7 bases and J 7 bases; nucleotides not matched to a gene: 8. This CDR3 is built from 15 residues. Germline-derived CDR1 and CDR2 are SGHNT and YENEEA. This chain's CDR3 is CASNFRDREANVLTF. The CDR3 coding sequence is TGTGCCAGCAACTTCCGGGACAGGGAAGCCAACGTCCTGACTTTC.

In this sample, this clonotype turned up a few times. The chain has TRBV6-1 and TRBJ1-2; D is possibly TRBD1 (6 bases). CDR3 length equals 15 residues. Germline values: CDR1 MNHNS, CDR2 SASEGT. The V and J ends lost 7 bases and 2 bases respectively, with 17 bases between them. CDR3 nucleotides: TGTGCCAGCATTCACACACAGGGCAGCAACTATGGCTACACCTTC. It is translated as CASIHTQGSNYGYTF.

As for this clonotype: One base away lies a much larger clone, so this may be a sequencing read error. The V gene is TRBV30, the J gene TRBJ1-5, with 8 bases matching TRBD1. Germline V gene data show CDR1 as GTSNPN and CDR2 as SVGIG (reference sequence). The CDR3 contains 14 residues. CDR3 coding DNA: TGTGCCTGGAGCCACGGGACAGGCAATCTGCCCCAGCATTTT. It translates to CAWSHGTGNLPQHF. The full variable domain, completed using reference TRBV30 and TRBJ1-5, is SQTIHQWPATLVQPVGSPLSLECTVEGTSNPNLYWYRQAAGRGLQLLFYSVGIGQISSEVPQNLSASRPQDRQFILSSKKLLLSDSGFYLCAWSHGTGNLPQHFGDGTRLSIL.

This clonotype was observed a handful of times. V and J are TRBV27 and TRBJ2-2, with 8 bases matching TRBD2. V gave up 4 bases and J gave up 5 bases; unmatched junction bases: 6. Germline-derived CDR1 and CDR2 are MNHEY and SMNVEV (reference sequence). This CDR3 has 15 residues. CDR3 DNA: TGTGCCAGCAGTTCGGGGGGGGCTGGTACCGGGGAGCTGTTTTTT. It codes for CASSSGGAGTGELFF.

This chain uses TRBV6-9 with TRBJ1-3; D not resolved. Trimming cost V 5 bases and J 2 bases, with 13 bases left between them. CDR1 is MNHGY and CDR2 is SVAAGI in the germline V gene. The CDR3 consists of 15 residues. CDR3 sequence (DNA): TGTGCCAGCAGTCACCGCCTTAGTCCTGGAAACACCATATATTTT. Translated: CASSHRLSPGNTIYF.

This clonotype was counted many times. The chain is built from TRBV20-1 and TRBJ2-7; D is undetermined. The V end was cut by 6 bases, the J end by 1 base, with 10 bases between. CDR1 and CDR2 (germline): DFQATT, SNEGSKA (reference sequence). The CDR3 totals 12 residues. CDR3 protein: CSARPGSYEQYF. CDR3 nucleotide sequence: TGCAGTGCAAGACCCGGTTCCTACGAGCAGTACTTC.

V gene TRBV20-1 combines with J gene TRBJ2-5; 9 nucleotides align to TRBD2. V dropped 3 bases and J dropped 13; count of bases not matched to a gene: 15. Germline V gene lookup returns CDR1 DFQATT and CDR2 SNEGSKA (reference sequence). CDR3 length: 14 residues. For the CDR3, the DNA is TGCAGTGCTAGCCTTAGCGGGAGAACACCGTTGTCGTACTTC. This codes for CSASLSGRTPLSYF.

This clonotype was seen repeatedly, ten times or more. The CDR3 nucleotides are TGTGCTAGTGGTCTACAAAACGGGGAATACTACGAGCAGTACTTC. Residues: CASGLQNGEYYEQYF. This chain links TRBV12-5 with TRBJ2-7, with a possible D match to TRBD2 (5 bases). The CDR3 loop spans 15 amino acids. Trimming removed 5 bases from V and 3 bases from J, with 17 bases in between. The germline V gene encodes CDR1 LGHNT and CDR2 FRNRAP.

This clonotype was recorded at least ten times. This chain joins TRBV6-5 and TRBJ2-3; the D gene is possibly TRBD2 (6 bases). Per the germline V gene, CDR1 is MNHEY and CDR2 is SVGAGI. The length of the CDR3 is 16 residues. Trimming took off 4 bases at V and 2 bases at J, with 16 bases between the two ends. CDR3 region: CASSSYSGLYTDTQYF. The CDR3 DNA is TGTGCCAGCAGTTCATATTCGGGACTCTACACAGATACGCAGTATTTT.

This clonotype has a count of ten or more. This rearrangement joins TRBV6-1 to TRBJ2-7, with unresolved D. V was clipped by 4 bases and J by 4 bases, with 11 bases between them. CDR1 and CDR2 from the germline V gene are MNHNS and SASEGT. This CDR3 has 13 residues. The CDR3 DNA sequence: TGTGCCAGCAGTGTAGTCGACGGGTACGAGCAGTACTTC. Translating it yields CASSVVDGYEQYF.

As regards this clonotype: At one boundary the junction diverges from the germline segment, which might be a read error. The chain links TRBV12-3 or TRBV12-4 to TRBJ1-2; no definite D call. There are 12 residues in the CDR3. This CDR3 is CASSSTDYGCTF. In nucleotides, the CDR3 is TGTGCCAGCAGTTCAACGGACTATGGCTGCACCTTC.

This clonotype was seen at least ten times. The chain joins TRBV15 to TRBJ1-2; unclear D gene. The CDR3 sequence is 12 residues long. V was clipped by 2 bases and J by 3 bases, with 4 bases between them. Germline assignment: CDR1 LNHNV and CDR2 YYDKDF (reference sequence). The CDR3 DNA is TGTGCCACCAGCAGAAGGGACTATGGCTACACCTTC. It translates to CATSRRDYGYTF. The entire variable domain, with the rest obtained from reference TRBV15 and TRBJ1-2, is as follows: DAMVIQNPRYQVTQFGKPVTLSCSQTLNHNVMYWYQQKSSQAPKLLFHYYDKDFNNEADTPDNFQSRRPNTSFCFLDIRSPGLGDTAMYLCATSRRDYGYTFGSGTRLTVV.

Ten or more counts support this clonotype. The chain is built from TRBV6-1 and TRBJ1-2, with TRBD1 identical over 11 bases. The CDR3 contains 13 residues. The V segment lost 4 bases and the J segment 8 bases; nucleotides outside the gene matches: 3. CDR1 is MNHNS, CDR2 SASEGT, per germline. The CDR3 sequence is CASSGTGGDGYTF. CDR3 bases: TGTGCCAGCAGTGGGACAGGGGGCGACGGCTACACCTTC.

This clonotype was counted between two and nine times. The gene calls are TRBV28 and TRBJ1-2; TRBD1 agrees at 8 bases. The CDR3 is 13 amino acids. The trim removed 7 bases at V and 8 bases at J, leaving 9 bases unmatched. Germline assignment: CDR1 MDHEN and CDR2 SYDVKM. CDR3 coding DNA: TGTGCCAGCACCGGGACAGGCGTATTGGGCTACACCTTC. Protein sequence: CASTGTGVLGYTF.

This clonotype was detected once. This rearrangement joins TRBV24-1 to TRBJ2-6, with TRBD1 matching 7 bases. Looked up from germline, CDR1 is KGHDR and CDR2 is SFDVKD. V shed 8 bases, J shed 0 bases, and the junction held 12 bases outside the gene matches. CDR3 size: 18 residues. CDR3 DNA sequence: TGTGCCACCAATGACCCCGGGACAGTGAGCTCTGGGGCCAACGTCCTGACTTTC. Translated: CATNDPGTVSSGANVLTF.

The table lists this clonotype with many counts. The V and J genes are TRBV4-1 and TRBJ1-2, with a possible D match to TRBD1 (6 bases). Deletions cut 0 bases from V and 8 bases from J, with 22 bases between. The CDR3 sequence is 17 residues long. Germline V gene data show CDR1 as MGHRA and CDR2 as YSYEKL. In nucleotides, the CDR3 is TGCGCCAGCAGCCAAGATAGTGTGAGTGGGGGGCTAGGAGGCTACACCTTC. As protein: CASSQDSVSGGLGGYTF.

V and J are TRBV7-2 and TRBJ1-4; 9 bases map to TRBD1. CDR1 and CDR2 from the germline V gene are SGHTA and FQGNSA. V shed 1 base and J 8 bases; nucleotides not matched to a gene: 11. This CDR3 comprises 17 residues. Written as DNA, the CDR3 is TGTGCCAGCAGCTTAGTTGCGCCGGGACAGGGAGGCGAAAAACTGTTTTTT. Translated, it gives CASSLVAPGQGGEKLFF.